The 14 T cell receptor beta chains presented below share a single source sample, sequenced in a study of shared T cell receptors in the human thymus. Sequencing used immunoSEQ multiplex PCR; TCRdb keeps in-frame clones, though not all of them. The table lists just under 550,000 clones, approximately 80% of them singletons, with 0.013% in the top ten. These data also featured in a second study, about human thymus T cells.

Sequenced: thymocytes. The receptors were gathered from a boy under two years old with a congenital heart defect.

The CDR3: CASSSEGGRGQATNEKLFF. The CDR3 DNA is TGTGCCAGCAGCTCAGAGGGTGGAAGGGGGCAAGCAACTAATGAAAAACTGTTTTTT. J is TRBJ1-4 and V is TRBV13, with 7 bases that match TRBD1. Germline trimming cut 4 bases from V and 0 bases from J; bases unmatched to any gene: 14. This CDR3 contains 19 residues. Germline V CDR1 and CDR2: PRHDT, FYEKMQ (reference sequence).

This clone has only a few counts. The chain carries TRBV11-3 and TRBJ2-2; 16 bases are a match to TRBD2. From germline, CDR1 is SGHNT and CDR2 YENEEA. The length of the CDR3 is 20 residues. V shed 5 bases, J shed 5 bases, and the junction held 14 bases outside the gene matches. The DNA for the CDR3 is TGTGCCAGCAGCAAAGATCCCGGGACTAGCGGGAGGGCCCGGACCGGGGAGCTGTTTTTT. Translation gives CASSKDPGTSGRARTGELFF.

The CDR3 sequence: CASSLVGFSGNTIYF. The CDR3 region has the DNA TGTGCCAGCAGCTTAGTCGGGTTCTCCGGAAACACCATATATTTT. The chain has TRBV11-2 and TRBJ1-3, with unresolved D. CDR3 length: 15 residues. Trimming left V 1 base short and J 4 bases short, with 11 bases between. CDR1 and CDR2 from the germline V gene are SGHAT and FQNNGV.

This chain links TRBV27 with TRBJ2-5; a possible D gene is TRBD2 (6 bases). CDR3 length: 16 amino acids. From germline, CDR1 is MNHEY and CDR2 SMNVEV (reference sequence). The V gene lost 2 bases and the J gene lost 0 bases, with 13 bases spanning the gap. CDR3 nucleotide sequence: TGTGCCAGCAGTTTAGGAGCGGGTTCGTACCAAGAGACCCAGTACTTC. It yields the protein CASSLGAGSYQETQYF.

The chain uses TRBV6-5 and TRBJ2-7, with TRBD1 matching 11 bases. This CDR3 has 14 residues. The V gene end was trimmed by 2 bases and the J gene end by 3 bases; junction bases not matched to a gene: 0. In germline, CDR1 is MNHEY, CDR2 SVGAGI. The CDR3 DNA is TGTGCCAGCAGTTACGGGACAGGGGGCTACGAGCAGTACTTC. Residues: CASSYGTGGYEQYF.

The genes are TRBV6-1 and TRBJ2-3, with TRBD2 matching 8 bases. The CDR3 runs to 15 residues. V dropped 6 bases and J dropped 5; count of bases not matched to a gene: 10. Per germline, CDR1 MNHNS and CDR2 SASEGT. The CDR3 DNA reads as TGTGCCAGCAGAGAACTAGCGGCAGTGGGAGATACGCAGTATTTT. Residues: CASRELAAVGDTQYF.

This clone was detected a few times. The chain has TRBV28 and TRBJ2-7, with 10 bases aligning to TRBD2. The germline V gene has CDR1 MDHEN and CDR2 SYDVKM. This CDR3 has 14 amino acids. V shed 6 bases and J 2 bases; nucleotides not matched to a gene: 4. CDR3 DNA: TGTGCCAGCAGAACAACTAGCGGGACCTACGAGCAGTACTTC. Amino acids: CASRTTSGTYEQYF.

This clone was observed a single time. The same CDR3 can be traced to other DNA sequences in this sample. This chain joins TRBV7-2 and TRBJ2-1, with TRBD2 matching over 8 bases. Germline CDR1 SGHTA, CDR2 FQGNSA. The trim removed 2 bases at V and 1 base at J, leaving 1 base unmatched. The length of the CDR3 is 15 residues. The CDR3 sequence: CASSLTGGSYNEQFF. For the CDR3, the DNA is TGTGCCAGCAGCTTAACGGGAGGGTCCTACAATGAGCAGTTCTTC. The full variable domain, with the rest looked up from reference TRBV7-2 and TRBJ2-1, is GAGVSQSPSNKVTEKGKDVELRCDPISGHTALYWYRQSLGQGLEFLIYFQGNSAPDKSGLPSDRFSAERTGGSVSTLTIQRTQQEDSAVYLCASSLTGGSYNEQFFGPGTRLTVL.

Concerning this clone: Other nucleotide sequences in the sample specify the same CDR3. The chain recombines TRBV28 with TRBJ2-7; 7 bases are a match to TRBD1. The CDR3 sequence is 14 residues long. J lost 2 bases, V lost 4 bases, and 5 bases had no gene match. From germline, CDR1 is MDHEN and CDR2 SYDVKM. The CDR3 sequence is CASSSLTGTYEQYF. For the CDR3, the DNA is TGTGCCAGCAGTTCCTTGACAGGGACCTACGAGCAGTACTTC.

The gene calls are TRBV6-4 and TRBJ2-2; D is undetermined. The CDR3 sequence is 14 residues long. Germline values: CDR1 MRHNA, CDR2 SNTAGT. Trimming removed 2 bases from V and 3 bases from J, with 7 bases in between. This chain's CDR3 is CASSDNRDTGELFF. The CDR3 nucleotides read TGTGCCAGCAGTGACAATCGGGACACCGGGGAGCTGTTTTTT.

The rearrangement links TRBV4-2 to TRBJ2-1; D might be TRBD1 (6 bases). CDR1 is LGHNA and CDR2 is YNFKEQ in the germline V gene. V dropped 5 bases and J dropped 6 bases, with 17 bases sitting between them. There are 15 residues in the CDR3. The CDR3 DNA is TGTGCCAGCAGCAATCCCGTCGACAGGTTCAATGAGCAGTTCTTC. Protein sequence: CASSNPVDRFNEQFF.

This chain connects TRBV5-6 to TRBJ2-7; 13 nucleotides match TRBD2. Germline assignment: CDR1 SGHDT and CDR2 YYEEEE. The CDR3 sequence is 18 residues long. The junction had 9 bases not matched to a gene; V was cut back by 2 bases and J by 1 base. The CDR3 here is CASSLAKLAGGVSYEQYF. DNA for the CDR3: TGTGCCAGCAGCTTAGCGAAACTAGCGGGAGGGGTGTCCTACGAGCAGTACTTC.

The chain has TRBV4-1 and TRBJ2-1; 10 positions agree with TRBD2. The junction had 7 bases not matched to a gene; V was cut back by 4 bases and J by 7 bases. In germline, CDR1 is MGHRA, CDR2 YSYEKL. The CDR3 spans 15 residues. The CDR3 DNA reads TGCGCCAGCAGCCGGGAAGGACTAGCGGCTAATGAGCAGTTCTTC. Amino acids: CASSREGLAANEQFF.

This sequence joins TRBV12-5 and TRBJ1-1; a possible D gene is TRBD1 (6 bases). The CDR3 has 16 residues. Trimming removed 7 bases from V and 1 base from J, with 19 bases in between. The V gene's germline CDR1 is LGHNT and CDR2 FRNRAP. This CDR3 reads CASAPLDRKKNTEAFF. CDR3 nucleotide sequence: TGTGCTAGTGCCCCCCTCGACAGGAAAAAGAACACTGAAGCTTTCTTT.